This passage covers 13 T cell receptor beta chains from one sample sequenced in a study of cytomegalovirus exposure and HLA in healthy donors. The PCR used 60 Vbeta and 13 Jbeta primers. Data came from immunoSEQ multiplex PCR; TCRdb stores just in-frame clones and leaves some out. The data hold about 59,000 clones, with approximately 75% observed a single time. Sequenced material: PBMCs. Receptor source: a man aged 25-45 years in good health and CMV-seropositive.

The V and J genes are TRBV5-1 and TRBJ1-1; TRBD1 aligns across 9 bases. The germline CDR1 and CDR2 sequences are SGHRS and YFSETQ. This CDR3 region has 13 residues. The trim removed 4 bases at V and 8 bases at J, leaving 6 bases unmatched. CDR3 sequence reads: CASSLGTGYEAFF. The CDR3 region has the DNA TGCGCCAGCAGCCTCGGGACAGGGTACGAAGCTTTCTTT. Complete variable domain (other parts from reference TRBV5-1 and TRBJ1-1): KAGVTQTPRYLIKTRGQQVTLSCSPISGHRSVSWYQQTPGQGLQFLFEYFSETQRNKGNFPGRFSGRQFSNSRSEMNVSTLELGDSALYLCASSLGTGYEAFFGQGTRLTVV.

The gene calls are TRBV7-6 and TRBJ2-1; TRBD2 aligns across 9 bases. The CDR3 length is 15 residues. Germline V gene lookup returns CDR1 SGHVS and CDR2 FNYEAQ. Unmatched junction bases numbered 3, after V lost 2 bases and J lost 4 bases. CDR3 sequence: CASSLLAGGYNEQFF. CDR3 nucleotides: TGTGCCAGCAGCTTACTTGCGGGGGGGTACAATGAGCAGTTCTTC.

The genes are TRBV4-2 and TRBJ2-5, with D perhaps matching TRBD1 (7 bases). Germline values: CDR1 LGHNA, CDR2 YNFKEQ. This CDR3 has 16 amino acids. The V and J ends lost 0 bases and 1 base respectively, with 12 bases between them. DNA of the CDR3: TGTGCCAGCAGCCAAGAAGGGGGGACAGTCCAAGAGACCCAGTACTTC. Protein sequence: CASSQEGGTVQETQYF.

This clone was detected only once. This chain uses TRBV5-6 with TRBJ2-5; 12 nucleotides line up with TRBD1. V shed 5 bases and J 5 bases; nucleotides not matched to a gene: 4. Germline CDR1 and CDR2: SGHDT and YYEEEE. The CDR3 contains 14 residues. CDR3 in DNA: TGTGCCAGCAGTGGGACAGGGGGCCGGGAGACCCAGTACTTC. This gives the protein CASSGTGGRETQYF. Full variable domain (missing parts from reference TRBV5-6 and TRBJ2-5): DAGVTQSPTHLIKTRGQQVTLRCSPKSGHDTVSWYQQALGQGPQFIFQYYEEEERQRGNFPDRFSGHQFPNYSSELNVNALLLGDSALYLCASSGTGGRETQYFGPGTRLLVL.

J is TRBJ2-1 and V is TRBV5-8; D is possibly TRBD2 (6 bases). Germline-derived CDR1 and CDR2 are SGHTS and YDEGEE. The V and J ends lost 3 bases and 0 bases respectively, with 13 bases between them. This CDR3 comprises 16 residues. The CDR3 DNA sequence: TGTGCCAGCAGCTACCGCGGGGTAAGCTCCTACAATGAGCAGTTCTTC. Protein sequence: CASSYRGVSSYNEQFF.

The chain combines TRBV7-6 with TRBJ2-5; 10 bases match TRBD1. The CDR3 totals 16 residues. CDR1 SGHVS and CDR2 FNYEAQ come from the germline V gene. V lost 5 bases and J lost 1; bases outside the gene matches: 7. In nucleotides, the CDR3 is TGTGCCAGCAGCCTCCAGACAGGGGGCCTCCAAGAGACCCAGTACTTC. Translated, it gives CASSLQTGGLQETQYF.

The chain uses TRBV15 and TRBJ1-1, with a weak D call TRBD1 (5 bases). CDR1 and CDR2 (germline): LNHNV, YYDKDF (reference sequence). The CDR3 covers 14 residues. The ends were cut back, 6 bases at V and 1 base at J, with 12 bases in the middle. The DNA of the CDR3 is TGTGCCACCAGTGGGACCGGGGGGAACACTGAAGCTTTCTTT. Translation gives CATSGTGGNTEAFF.

The CDR3 region has the DNA TGTGCCAGTAGGCGGACAGGGGCCGCGGTACAAGAGACCCAGTACTTC. Protein sequence: CASRRTGAAVQETQYF. The rearrangement joins TRBV19 to TRBJ2-5; 9 nucleotides match TRBD1. The junction had 10 bases not matched to a gene; V was cut back by 6 bases and J by 2 bases. CDR1 is LNHDA, CDR2 SQIVND, per germline (reference sequence). The CDR3 length is 16 residues.

This clone was seen once. The chain uses TRBV5-5 and TRBJ1-2; D gene uncertain. The CDR3 sequence is 14 residues long. Germline CDR1 SGHKS, CDR2 YYEKEE (reference sequence). Trimming removed 4 bases from V and 4 bases from J, with 14 bases in between. The chain's CDR3 is CASSPALPSYGYTF. As DNA, the CDR3 is TGTGCCAGCAGCCCGGCCCTGCCTAGCTATGGCTACACCTTC.

The chain is built from TRBV18 and TRBJ1-2; the D is unclear. Germline V lookup: CDR1 KGHSH, CDR2 LQKENI. Trimming cost V 1 base and J 3 bases, with 15 bases left between them. The CDR3 is 16 amino acids. CDR3 protein: CASSPQVYTGDYGYTF. CDR3 sequence (DNA): TGTGCCAGCTCACCACAAGTTTACACTGGAGACTATGGCTACACCTTC.

This rearrangement joins TRBV4-3 to TRBJ2-1; 12 nucleotides agree with TRBD2. The junction had 7 bases not matched to a gene; V was cut back by 1 base and J by 0 bases. The V gene's germline CDR1 is LGHNA and CDR2 YSLEER. The CDR3 extends over 19 amino acids. Here the CDR3 reads CASSQVASGGGSSYNEQFF. In nucleotides, the CDR3 is TGCGCCAGCAGCCAAGTGGCTAGCGGGGGGGGTAGCTCCTACAATGAGCAGTTCTTC.

V is TRBV7-2 and J is TRBJ1-1; D is undetermined. This CDR3 comprises 13 residues. Per the germline V gene, CDR1 is SGHTA and CDR2 is FQGNSA. Trimming stripped 1 base from V and 3 bases from J, with 6 bases between. CDR3 DNA: TGTGCCAGCAGCTTAGAAATCTACACTGAAGCTTTCTTT. Translated, it gives CASSLEIYTEAFF.

V gene TRBV2 combines with J gene TRBJ1-5; no clear D. The CDR3 loop spans 13 amino acids. Between the trimmed V and J ends, which lost 6 bases and 4 bases, there was a span of 10 bases. Germline lookup yields CDR1 SNHLY and CDR2 FYNNEI. CDR3 sequence (DNA): TGTGCCAGCAGAGTGACGGGTAATCAGCCCCAGCATTTT. This codes for CASRVTGNQPQHF.